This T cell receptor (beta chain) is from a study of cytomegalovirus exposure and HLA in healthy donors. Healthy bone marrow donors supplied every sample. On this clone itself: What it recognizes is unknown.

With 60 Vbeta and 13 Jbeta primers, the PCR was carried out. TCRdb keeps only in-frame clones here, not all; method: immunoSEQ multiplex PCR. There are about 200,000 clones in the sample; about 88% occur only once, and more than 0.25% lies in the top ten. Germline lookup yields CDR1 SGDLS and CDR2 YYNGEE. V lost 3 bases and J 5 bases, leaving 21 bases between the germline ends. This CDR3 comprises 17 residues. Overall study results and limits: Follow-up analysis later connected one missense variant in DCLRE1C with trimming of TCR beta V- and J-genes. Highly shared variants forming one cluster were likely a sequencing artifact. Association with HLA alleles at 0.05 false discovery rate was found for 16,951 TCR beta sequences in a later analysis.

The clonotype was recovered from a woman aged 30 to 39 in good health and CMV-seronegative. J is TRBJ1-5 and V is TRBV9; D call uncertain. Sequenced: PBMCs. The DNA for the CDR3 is TGTGCCAGCAGCGCGAGGGAGGGAGGGTTTTGGTATCAGCCCCAGCATTTT. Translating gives CASSAREGGFWYQPQHF.